One sample yielded the 21 T cell receptor beta chains listed below, sequenced in a study of CD8+CD57+ T cells in acquired aplastic anemia. Both TCR beta VDJ combination and CDR3 sequence profiling were carried out. Genomic DNA was the template for this profiling. MiXCR, applied by TCRdb to the reads, yields one record per CDR3 protein. The sample records about 180,000 distinct CDR3 sequences, 45% to 60% being singletons. Patients chosen for sequencing had shown CD8+CD57+ cell expansion by flow cytometry. What was sequenced was sorted CD4+, CD8+, or CD8+CD57+ T cells (not recorded which) from PBMCs. The receptors stem from a human donor with aplastic anemia.

This clonotype was counted at least ten times. The chain joins TRBV5-1 to TRBJ1-1; D might be TRBD1 (6 bases). Germline CDR1 SGHRS, CDR2 YFSETQ. Deletions cut 6 bases from V and 3 bases from J, with 15 bases between. The CDR3 is made up of 14 amino acids. The chain's CDR3 is CASNPGGADTEAFF. CDR3 DNA: TGCGCCAGCAACCCCGGGGGCGCGGACACTGAAGCTTTCTTT.

This clonotype was recorded only once. The CDR3: CASSISRLNTGELFF. In DNA, the CDR3 is TGTGCCAGTAGTATTTCCAGGCTTAACACCGGGGAGCTGTTTTTT. The chain is built from TRBV19 and TRBJ2-2; D not certain. The V end lost 3 bases, the J end lost 2 bases, and 10 bases lay between the germline ends. There are 15 residues in the CDR3. Germline V gene lookup returns CDR1 LNHDA and CDR2 SQIVND (reference sequence).

The table lists this clonotype with many counts. The chain couples TRBV3-1 to TRBJ2-2, with D hard to call. The CDR3 is 15 residues long. The V end lost 6 bases, the J end lost 4 bases, and 15 bases lay between the germline ends. The germline CDR1 and CDR2 sequences are LGHDT and YNNKEL (reference sequence). CDR3 protein: CASRRENRGTGELFF. The DNA for the CDR3 is TGTGCCAGCAGGCGTGAAAACCGTGGCACCGGGGAGCTGTTTTTT.

Only a few counts were recorded for this clonotype. The chain employs TRBV6-5 and TRBJ1-3; D perhaps matches TRBD1 (6 bases). With 0 bases removed from V and 4 bases from J, the gap between germline ends came to 10 bases. The CDR3 is made up of 15 amino acids. Germline CDR1 and CDR2: MNHEY and SVGAGI. The CDR3 region has the DNA TGTGCCAGCAGTTACTCAGGGGGAAAAGGAAACACCATATATTTT. Translating it yields CASSYSGGKGNTIYF.

In this sample, this clonotype turned up a few times. The chain joins TRBV6-1 to TRBJ2-4, with TRBD2 identical over 8 bases. The germline CDR1 and CDR2 sequences are MNHNS and SASEGT. The CDR3 runs 16 residues. V trimming: 9 bases; J trimming: 1 base; junction bases outside the gene matches: 11. The CDR3 coding sequence is TGTGCCAGTGGCGGCCCGGGGGGGGCGGCCAAAAACATTCAGTACTTC. Translation: CASGGPGGAAKNIQYF.

This clonotype was seen many times. The rearrangement joins TRBV3-1 to TRBJ1-5; D is possibly TRBD1 (5 bases). The CDR3 length is 13 residues. The germline V gene encodes CDR1 LGHDT and CDR2 YNNKEL (reference sequence). The V gene lost 4 bases and the J gene lost 5 bases, with 9 bases spanning the gap. The CDR3 DNA sequence: TGTGCCAGCAGCCCAGGGTTAGATCAGCCCCAGCATTTT. As protein: CASSPGLDQPQHF. The whole variable domain, remainder taken from reference TRBV3-1 and TRBJ1-5, is DTAVSQTPKYLVTQMGNDKSIKCEQNLGHDTMYWYKQDSKKFLKIMFSYNNKELIINETVPNRFSPKSPDKAHLNLHINSLELGDSAVYFCASSPGLDQPQHFGDGTRLSIL.

This clonotype was found many times. The V and J genes are TRBV9 and TRBJ2-3; D call uncertain. This CDR3 has 17 residues. Trimming cost V 1 base and J 1 base, with 16 bases left between them. Germline V lookup: CDR1 SGDLS, CDR2 YYNGEE. The chain's CDR3 is CASSVMAALGRTDTQYF. For the CDR3, the DNA is TGTGCCAGCAGCGTAATGGCCGCCCTGGGCCGCACAGATACGCAGTATTTT. The full variable domain, rest sourced from reference TRBV9 and TRBJ2-3, is DSGVTQTPKHLITATGQRVTLRCSPRSGDLSVYWYQQSLDQGLQFLIQYYNGEERAKGNILERFSAQQFPDLHSELNLSSLELGDSALYFCASSVMAALGRTDTQYFGPGTRLTVL.

This clonotype has a single count. This chain connects TRBV29-1 to TRBJ1-1; D is uncertain. The CDR3 loop spans 13 amino acids. V was shortened by 2 bases and J by 4 bases, with 11 bases between the two germline ends. The germline V gene has CDR1 SQVTM and CDR2 ANQGSEA. CDR3 protein: CSVEYVTGTEAFF. The CDR3 DNA reads TGCAGCGTTGAATACGTAACGGGCACTGAAGCTTTCTTT.

This clonotype was seen ten or more times. J is TRBJ1-4 and V is TRBV2; D ambiguous. Germline CDR1 reads SNHLY; CDR2 reads FYNNEI. The CDR3 totals 15 residues. V was cut by 2 bases and J by 3 bases, with 10 bases left in between. In DNA, the CDR3 is TGTGCCAGCAGTGAATCTTCGTCAGCTAATGAAAAACTGTTTTTT. Protein product: CASSESSSANEKLFF.

This clonotype was counted many times. The rearrangement uses TRBV9 and TRBJ1-6; unclear D gene. The CDR3 is 13 residues long. In germline, CDR1 is SGDLS, CDR2 YYNGEE. Deletions cut 2 bases from V and 8 bases from J, with 8 bases between. CDR3 coding DNA: TGTGCCAGCAGCGTGGACGGTTATTCACCCCTCCACTTT. The encoded protein is CASSVDGYSPLHF.

The chain recombines TRBV2 with TRBJ1-2; 8 bases match TRBD1. The CDR3 runs to 13 residues. V lost 3 bases, J lost 6 bases, and 3 bases stayed unmatched. Germline assignment: CDR1 SNHLY and CDR2 FYNNEI. CDR3 protein: CASSDQGANGYTF. CDR3 in DNA: TGTGCCAGCAGTGACCAGGGGGCAAATGGCTACACCTTC.

This clonotype was seen ten or more times. This chain joins TRBV3-1 and TRBJ2-5; TRBD2 aligns across 9 bases. J was trimmed by 5 bases and V by 0 bases; bases with no gene match: 4. The CDR3 extends over 15 amino acids. Germline V CDR1 and CDR2: LGHDT, YNNKEL (reference sequence). The CDR3 loop reads CASSQDFGLAETQYF. In DNA, the CDR3 is TGTGCCAGCAGCCAAGATTTCGGACTAGCGGAGACCCAGTACTTC.

This clonotype was recorded only once. The V and J genes are TRBV2 and TRBJ1-2; D gene unclear. V was clipped by 6 bases and J by 8 bases, with 13 bases between them. CDR1 and CDR2 (germline): SNHLY, FYNNEI. This CDR3 spans 12 amino acids. This CDR3 reads CASRGAERGYTF. The CDR3 bases are TGTGCCAGCAGGGGAGCGGAGAGGGGCTACACCTTC.

This clonotype was detected once. The chain employs TRBV20-1 and TRBJ2-5, with TRBD2 identical over 10 bases. The germline gives CDR1 DFQATT, CDR2 SNEGSKA (reference sequence). CDR3 length: 16 residues. After removal of 2 bases from V and 2 bases from J, the junction contained 8 bases not matched to a gene. The DNA of the CDR3 is TGCAGTGCTAGATCTCCGGGACTAGCGCCTCAAGAGACCCAGTACTTC. Amino acid sequence: CSARSPGLAPQETQYF.

This clonotype was observed at least ten times. This sequence joins TRBV19 and TRBJ2-3; no firm D call. The CDR3 sequence is 15 residues long. In germline, CDR1 is LNHDA, CDR2 SQIVND (reference sequence). Trimming shortened V by 5 bases and J by 0 bases, and 12 bases separated the two germline ends. This CDR3 is CASSSDRRSTDTQYF. The CDR3 bases are TGTGCCAGTAGTTCCGATCGAAGGAGCACAGATACGCAGTATTTT. Based on the CDR3 plus reference TRBV19 and TRBJ2-3, the full variable domain is DGGITQSPKYLFRKEGQNVTLSCEQNLNHDAMYWYRQDPGQGLRLIYYSQIVNDFQKGDIAEGYSVSREKKESFPLTVTSAQKNPTAFYLCASSSDRRSTDTQYFGPGTRLTVL.

This chain joins TRBV9 and TRBJ1-2; D is uncertain. The V gene's germline CDR1 is SGDLS and CDR2 YYNGEE. V dropped 4 bases and J dropped 0 bases, with 10 bases sitting between them. CDR3 length equals 14 residues. CDR3 nucleotides: TGTGCCAGCAGCATGGACGGAGCTAACTATGGCTACACCTTC. It encodes CASSMDGANYGYTF.

The J gene is TRBJ2-5, the V gene TRBV6-2 or TRBV6-3, with D perhaps TRBD1 or TRBD2 (5 bases each). Germline lookup yields CDR1 MNHEY and CDR2 SVGEGT. This CDR3 is built from 14 residues. The germline V and J ends were trimmed by 2 bases and 3 bases, with 10 bases remaining between them. The CDR3 sequence is CASSYGLGEETQYF. In nucleotides, the CDR3 is TGTGCCAGCAGTTACGGTCTGGGGGAAGAGACCCAGTACTTC.

CDR3 loop: CASSFNPLETQYF. For the CDR3, the DNA is TGTGCCAGCAGTTTTAATCCTTTGGAGACCCAGTACTTC. This rearrangement joins TRBV6-5 to TRBJ2-5; D gene unclear. Trimming shortened V by 4 bases and J by 5 bases, and 11 bases separated the two germline ends. Germline assignment: CDR1 MNHEY and CDR2 SVGAGI. The CDR3 runs to 13 residues.

In its sample, this clonotype was seen once. The gene calls are TRBV19 and TRBJ2-7; TRBD2 aligns across 7 bases. Looked up from germline, CDR1 is LNHDA and CDR2 is SQIVND (reference sequence). Trimming took 4 bases from V and 6 from J; bases not matched to a gene: 6. The CDR3 extends over 13 amino acids. The chain's CDR3 is CASSSGLVGEQYF. In DNA form, the CDR3 reads TGTGCCAGTAGTAGTGGACTAGTTGGCGAGCAGTACTTC.

The chain employs TRBV2 and TRBJ1-5; D gene ambiguous. Germline V gene lookup returns CDR1 SNHLY and CDR2 FYNNEI. The CDR3 consists of 14 residues. The V and J ends lost 2 bases and 0 bases respectively, with 5 bases between them. As DNA, the CDR3 is TGTGCCAGCAGTGAACACGTTAGCAATCAGCCCCAGCATTTT. Translating it yields CASSEHVSNQPQHF.

V and J are TRBV10-3 and TRBJ2-5; D tentatively fits TRBD1 or TRBD2 (7 bases each). This CDR3 comprises 11 residues. CDR1 is ENHRY and CDR2 is SYGVKD in the germline V gene. V lost 10 bases and J lost 5, with 11 bases in between. CDR3: CASGGQETQYF. CDR3 DNA: TGTGCCAGCGGGGGACAGGAGACCCAGTACTTC.